A selection of T cell receptor beta chains follows, all from one sample in a study of human T cells and chemical hapten exposure. TCRdb redid the calling of the RACE reads with MiXCR, one entry per CDR3 protein. The sample lists roughly 360,000 distinct CDR3 sequences; approximately 5% were seen once. Specimen: whole blood, collected in connection with sensitization to the hapten diphenylcyclopropenone (DPC). These receptors came from a woman aged 50 to 60 with alopecia areata. Some clones in this sample may be carry-over from other donors' samples. Both conserved end residues are part of each CDR3. The D gene is left open where the match is weak. Expanded clones are given a class, and other clones once, few, many or no size at all.

J gene: TRBJ1-4
clone size: many
V gene: TRBV4-3
D gene: .
CDR3 protein: CASSQDAPGGEKLFF
CDR3 DNA: TGCGCCAGCAGCCAAGATGCGCCCGGCGGTGAAAAACTGTTTTTT

J gene: TRBJ2-1
clone size: .
V gene: TRBV5-1
D gene: .
CDR3 protein: CASSLEGDRPQFF
CDR3 DNA: TGCGCCAGCAGCTTGGAAGGGGACCGCCCTCAGTTCTTC

J gene: TRBJ2-3
clone size: .
V gene: TRBV29-1
D gene: .
CDR3 protein: CSVSQVEDTQYF
CDR3 DNA: TGCAGCGTTAGCCAGGTTGAGGATACGCAGTATTTT

J gene: TRBJ1-5
clone size: many
V gene: TRBV7-8
D gene: .
CDR3 protein: CASSVLPLGGSQPQHF
CDR3 DNA: TGTGCCAGCAGCGTTCTTCCGTTGGGGGGAAGTCAGCCCCAGCATTTT

J gene: TRBJ2-3
clone size: many
V gene: TRBV29-1
D gene: .
CDR3 protein: CSSSGGERDFHTQYF
CDR3 DNA: TGCAGCTCGTCCGGCGGCGAGCGAGACTTTCATACGCAGTATTTT

J gene: TRBJ2-3
clone size: .
V gene: TRBV3-1
D gene: .
CDR3 protein: CASSLSVTDTQYF
CDR3 DNA: TGTGCCAGCAGCCTTTCGGTCACAGATACGCAGTATTTT

J gene: TRBJ2-7
clone size: .
V gene: TRBV29-1
D gene: TRBD1
CDR3 protein: CSVIRDRGVHEQYF
CDR3 DNA: TGCAGCGTTATCCGGGACAGGGGGGTCCACGAGCAGTACTTC

J gene: TRBJ1-2
clone size: few
V gene: TRBV27
D gene: .
CDR3 protein: CASSLEGSPYNYGYTF
CDR3 DNA: TGTGCCAGCAGTTTGGAGGGATCCCCTTATAACTATGGCTACACCTTC

J gene: TRBJ1-2
clone size: many
V gene: TRBV2
D gene: .
CDR3 protein: CASRSPGRNYGYTF
CDR3 DNA: TGTGCCAGCAGATCCCCTGGTCGGAACTATGGCTACACCTTC

J gene: TRBJ2-1
clone size: many
V gene: TRBV6-2/TRBV6-3
D gene: .
CDR3 protein: CASKGQLLAHNEQFF
CDR3 DNA: TGTGCCAGCAAGGGGCAGCTCCTAGCCCACAATGAGCAGTTCTTC

J gene: TRBJ2-7
clone size: many
V gene: TRBV27
D gene: .
CDR3 protein: CASSLFSGYEQYF
CDR3 DNA: TGTGCCAGCAGTTTATTCTCGGGATACGAGCAGTACTTC

J gene: TRBJ1-5
clone size: few
V gene: TRBV29-1
D gene: .
CDR3 protein: CSVCLSLDQPQHF
CDR3 DNA: TGCAGCGTTTGCTTATCACTTGACCAGCCCCAGCATTTT

J gene: TRBJ2-5
clone size: many
V gene: TRBV7-2
D gene: TRBD2
CDR3 protein: CAGGTSGVPGTQYF
CDR3 DNA: TGTGCCGGAGGGACTAGCGGGGTTCCGGGGACCCAGTACTTC

J gene: TRBJ1-3
clone size: few
V gene: TRBV10-3
D gene: .
CDR3 protein: CAISSQVFSGNTIYF
CDR3 DNA: TGTGCCATCAGTTCTCAGGTGTTCTCTGGAAACACCATATATTTT

J gene: TRBJ1-6
clone size: few
V gene: TRBV10-3
D gene: .
CDR3 protein: CAINRGQNSPLHF
CDR3 DNA: TGTGCCATCAATAGGGGTCAGAATTCACCCCTCCACTTT

J gene: TRBJ1-1
clone size: many
V gene: TRBV6-5
D gene: TRBD1
CDR3 protein: CASSSRQGPLSYTEAFF
CDR3 DNA: TGTGCCAGCAGCTCCCGACAGGGACCCTTAAGTTACACTGAAGCTTTCTTT

J gene: TRBJ2-3
clone size: few
V gene: TRBV27
D gene: TRBD2
CDR3 protein: CASSLLAGDVDTQYF
CDR3 DNA: TGTGCCAGCAGTTTGTTAGCGGGAGATGTGGATACGCAGTATTTT

J gene: TRBJ2-7
clone size: .
V gene: TRBV3-1
D gene: .
CDR3 protein: CASSPGSSNYEQYF
CDR3 DNA: TGTGCCAGCAGCCCGGGATCAAGTAATTACGAGCAGTACTTC

J gene: TRBJ1-1
clone size: few
V gene: TRBV12-3/TRBV12-4
D gene: TRBD1
CDR3 protein: CASSSMTGAAEAFF
CDR3 DNA: TGTGCCAGCAGTTCAATGACAGGGGCGGCTGAAGCTTTCTTT

J gene: TRBJ2-1
clone size: many
V gene: TRBV27
D gene: .
CDR3 protein: CASSLPPGPYNEQFF
CDR3 DNA: TGTGCCAGCAGTTTACCCCCAGGGCCCTACAATGAGCAGTTCTTC

J gene: TRBJ1-2
clone size: few
V gene: TRBV19
D gene: .
CDR3 protein: CASSTPRDPDYGYTF
CDR3 DNA: TGTGCCAGTAGTACGCCCCGGGACCCAGACTATGGCTACACCTTC

J gene: TRBJ1-3
clone size: few
V gene: TRBV5-1
D gene: .
CDR3 protein: CASSLVGMGNTIYF
CDR3 DNA: TGCGCCAGCAGCTTGGTTGGCATGGGAAACACCATATATTTT

J gene: TRBJ1-2
clone size: .
V gene: TRBV5-1
D gene: TRBD1
CDR3 protein: CASSFEPGQGDYGYTF
CDR3 DNA: TGCGCCAGCAGCTTTGAACCGGGACAGGGGGACTATGGCTACACCTTC

J gene: TRBJ2-7
clone size: .
V gene: TRBV7-2
D gene: TRBD2
CDR3 protein: CASSLVLAGSYEQYF
CDR3 DNA: TGTGCCAGCAGCTTAGTGCTAGCGGGGTCCTACGAGCAGTACTTC

J gene: TRBJ1-5
clone size: many
V gene: TRBV15
D gene: .
CDR3 protein: CATSGGGNQPQHF
CDR3 DNA: TGTGCCACCAGCGGAGGGGGGAATCAGCCCCAGCATTTT

J gene: TRBJ1-1
clone size: .
V gene: TRBV20-1
D gene: .
CDR3 protein: CSARDWAKERTEAFF
CDR3 DNA: TGCAGTGCTAGAGATTGGGCGAAAGAGAGGACTGAAGCTTTCTTT

J gene: TRBJ1-6
clone size: .
V gene: TRBV12-3/TRBV12-4
D gene: .
CDR3 protein: CASSYLQASYNSPLHF
CDR3 DNA: TGTGCCAGCAGTTACTTACAGGCCTCCTATAATTCACCCCTCCACTTT

J gene: TRBJ1-5
clone size: many
V gene: TRBV12-3/TRBV12-4
D gene: .
CDR3 protein: CASSFWFGQPQHF
CDR3 DNA: TGTGCCAGCAGTTTTTGGTTTGGTCAGCCCCAGCATTTT

J gene: TRBJ2-3
clone size: .
V gene: TRBV7-2
D gene: .
CDR3 protein: CASSRPSTPGPQYF
CDR3 DNA: TGTGCCAGCAGCCGACCATCGACCCCGGGGCCGCAGTATTTT

J gene: TRBJ1-4
clone size: .
V gene: TRBV2
D gene: .
CDR3 protein: CATSRTPNEKLFF
CDR3 DNA: TGTGCCACTTCCCGGACCCCTAATGAAAAACTGTTTTTT

J gene: TRBJ2-1
clone size: few
V gene: TRBV29-1
D gene: TRBD2
CDR3 protein: CSVEGGRVYEQFF
CDR3 DNA: TGCAGCGTTGAAGGCGGGAGGGTCTATGAGCAGTTCTTC

J gene: TRBJ1-6
clone size: many
V gene: TRBV7-8
D gene: .
CDR3 protein: CASSRLISPLHF
CDR3 DNA: TGTGCCAGCAGCCGTCTAATTTCACCCCTCCACTTT

J gene: TRBJ1-1
clone size: many
V gene: TRBV20-1
D gene: .
CDR3 protein: CSARLIEAFF
CDR3 DNA: TGCAGTGCTAGGCTGATTGAAGCTTTCTTT

J gene: TRBJ2-1
clone size: .
V gene: TRBV20-1
D gene: .
CDR3 protein: CSAGFQRRDQLNRREQFF
CDR3 DNA: TGCAGTGCTGGATTCCAGCGCCGGGACCAACTCAATCGGCGGGAGCAGTTCTTC

J gene: TRBJ2-5
clone size: .
V gene: TRBV9
D gene: TRBD1
CDR3 protein: CASSPGQGSETQYF
CDR3 DNA: TGTGCCAGCAGCCCCGGACAGGGGTCGGAGACCCAGTACTTC